This is a list of T cell receptor beta chains from one sample in a study of human T cells and chemical hapten exposure. TCRdb reprocessed the RACE reads with MiXCR, giving one entry per CDR3 protein. Of tens of thousands of distinct CDR3 sequences listed, roughly a tenth were seen once; the top ten hold 2% to 2.5%. Sequencing used whole blood, obtained in connection with sensitization to the hapten diphenylcyclopropenone (DPC). These receptors came from a man between 35 and 55 years old with alopecia areata. Some clones in this sample may be carry-over from other donors' samples. Each CDR3 is given with its conserved first and last residue. The order of the fields is J gene, clone size, D gene, V gene, CDR3 DNA, CDR3 protein. A D gene is named only where the DNA matches it firmly. Expanded clones are given a class, and other clones once, few, many or no size at all.

>TRBJ2-3|-|-|TRBV14
TGTGCCAGCAGCGTTCGGAGGGGAGATACGCAGTATTTT
CASSVRRGDTQYF
>TRBJ1-2|few|TRBD1|TRBV10-3
TGTGCCATCCGGCAAACAGGGGGACATGGCTACACCTTC
CAIRQTGGHGYTF
>TRBJ2-7|many|TRBD2|TRBV7-2
TGTGCCAGCACCATTAGCGGGGGGGGGGGTTACGAGCAGTACTTC
CASTISGGGGYEQYF
>TRBJ2-3|-|-|TRBV11-3
TGTGCCAGCAGCGTCGGGGACAAAGGCATAGATACGCAGTATTTT
CASSVGDKGIDTQYF
>TRBJ2-1|few|-|TRBV6-6
TGTGCCAGCAGCCCTAGCTCCTACAATGAGCAGTTCTTC
CASSPSSYNEQFF
>TRBJ1-1|many|-|TRBV4-3
TGCGCCAGCAGCCAAGAACCAGGGTATGTCACTGAAGCTTTCTTT
CASSQEPGYVTEAFF
>TRBJ2-7|-|-|TRBV29-1
TGCAGCGTACGCTTACAGCTGTACGAGCAGTACTTC
CSVRLQLYEQYF
>TRBJ2-1|few|-|TRBV11-2
TGTGCCAGCAGCCCGGCGGGGCTCCAGAATGAGCAGTTCTTC
CASSPAGLQNEQFF
>TRBJ2-7|-|-|TRBV5-5
TGTGCCAGCAGGGACACGGCAGGTTCCTACGAGCAGTACTTC
CASRDTAGSYEQYF
>TRBJ2-1|few|TRBD2|TRBV12-3/TRBV12-4
TGTGCCAGCAGTTTTAGCGGGAGTTCTTACAATGAGCAGTTCTTC
CASSFSGSSYNEQFF
>TRBJ2-3|few|TRBD2|TRBV27
TGTGCCAGCAGGAATAGCGGGAGAGGGACAGATACGCAGTATTTT
CASRNSGRGTDTQYF
>TRBJ2-1|few|-|TRBV7-3
TGTGCCAGCAGCTTAATGGCGGGGAGCTCCTACAATGAGCAGTTCTTC
CASSLMAGSSYNEQFF
>TRBJ1-6|-|-|TRBV6-1
TGTGCCAGCAGTGAACGGCAGAATAATTCACCCCTCCACTTT
CASSERQNNSPLHF
>TRBJ2-3|few|-|TRBV6-6
TGTGCCAGCAGGGACAGCGATGGAGATACGCAGTATTTT
CASRDSDGDTQYF
>TRBJ2-2|-|-|TRBV5-1
TGCGCCAGCAGCGTGACAGCCACCGGGGAGCTGTTTTTT
CASSVTATGELFF
>TRBJ1-6|-|-|TRBV6-1
TGTGCCAGCAACACCGAATATAATTCACCCCTCCACTTT
CASNTEYNSPLHF
>TRBJ2-3|few|-|TRBV6-2/TRBV6-3
TGTGCCAGCAGTACAAACAGGGTTGCAGATACGCAGTATTTT
CASSTNRVADTQYF
>TRBJ1-1|-|TRBD1|TRBV5-4
TGTGCCAGCAGCTTCCCCGAGAACGGGACAGCTGACACTGAAGCTTTCTTT
CASSFPENGTADTEAFF
>TRBJ2-3|-|-|TRBV11-3
TGTGCCAGCAGCTTAGTTATTCGGCCCCACGGGGATACGCAGTATTTT
CASSLVIRPHGDTQYF
>TRBJ2-1|few|TRBD2|TRBV29-1
TGCAGCGTCCCCAAAGGTGTAGGGACTAGCCTCTTGGAGCACAGCTCCTACAATGAGCAGTTCTTC
CSVPKGVGTSLLEHSSYNEQFF
>TRBJ2-1|few|-|TRBV27
TGTGCCAGCAGTTTACCTTCCAATGAGCAGTTCTTC
CASSLPSNEQFF
>TRBJ1-5|few|TRBD1|TRBV4-1
TGCGCCAGCAGCCAAGTGGCCCACAGGGGGCGAATCAATCAGCCCCAGCATTTT
CASSQVAHRGRINQPQHF
>TRBJ1-6|many|TRBD1|TRBV20-1
TGCAGTGCTAGAGACCCGGGACAGGGGAAGTCACCCCTCCACTTT
CSARDPGQGKSPLHF
>TRBJ2-7|-|TRBD2|TRBV28
TGTGCCAGCAGTCTGACTAGCGGGTTTTCCTACGAGCAGTACTTC
CASSLTSGFSYEQYF
>TRBJ2-5|many|-|TRBV18
TGTGCCAGCTCACCACCGTCCGTCCAAGAGACCCAGTACTTC
CASSPPSVQETQYF
>TRBJ1-6|-|-|TRBV28
TGTGCCTGGGGGGGGAGACATAATTCACCCCTCCACTTT
CAWGGRHNSPLHF
>TRBJ2-7|-|TRBD1|TRBV7-6
TGTGCCAGCAGCTTGGACAGGACCTACGAGCAGTACTTC
CASSLDRTYEQYF
>TRBJ2-1|few|-|TRBV6-2/TRBV6-3
TGTGCCAGCAGAGAGCCATGGGGGGGCGCCGGGTCCTACAATGAGCAGTTCTTC
CASREPWGGAGSYNEQFF
>TRBJ2-5|-|TRBD2|TRBV7-2
TGTGCCAGCAGAAGCGGGAGAAGCGGAGAGACCCAGTACTTC
CASRSGRSGETQYF
>TRBJ2-5|few|-|TRBV7-2
TGTGCCAGCAGCTTAGTCTCCTTCGGGCGGGAGACCCAGTACTTC
CASSLVSFGRETQYF
>TRBJ2-7|-|TRBD2|TRBV20-1
TGCAGTGCTACAGGGGAGACTAGCGGGTCTTTCGACGAGCAGTACTTC
CSATGETSGSFDEQYF
>TRBJ2-1|-|TRBD1|TRBV7-7
TGTGCTAGCAGCTGGGACAGGGGCAATGAGCAGTTCTTC
CASSWDRGNEQFF
>TRBJ2-2|-|TRBD2|TRBV3-1
TGTGCCAGCAGCCAAGTTCGGGCTAGCGGGAACACCGGGGAGCTGTTTTTT
CASSQVRASGNTGELFF